This T cell receptor (beta chain) derives from a study of blood T cells in healthy people across ages. Regarding the study as a whole: CMV infection status of these donors was not known.

This CDR3 is 15 amino acids long. CDR1 KGHSH and CDR2 LQKENI come from the germline V gene. V was clipped by 3 bases and J by 0 bases, with 11 bases between them. On this clonotype itself: What it binds is unknown.

It was with a sample-barcoded 5' primer and a J-beta primer mix that a second PCR of roughly 7 to 12 cycles was run. Each single sample gave us at least 2.5 million CDR3-containing paired-end reads. MiXCR was run by TCRdb on the 5' RACE reads, yielding one entry per CDR3 protein. The data contain around 990,000 distinct CDR3 sequences, around two fifths of them seen just once; the ten biggest clones take up 13%. The genes are TRBV18 and TRBJ1-2, with D perhaps TRBD1 (5 bases). The sequenced material came from blood. The clonotype was recovered from a man between 18 and 35 years old in good health. The CDR3 nucleotides read TGTGCCAGCTCACCGGGGGATTCCCCTAACTATGGCTACACCTTC. It yields the protein CASSPGDSPNYGYTF.